Listed here are 13 T cell receptor beta chains from one sample, sequenced in a study of T cells expressing NK-cell markers. Reprocessing the 5' RACE reads, TCRdb reports a single entry for every CDR3 protein and omits DNA. Here the sample table reports roughly 390,000 distinct CDR3 sequences. Sequenced material: blood T cells: a sorted CD56 or NKG2C T cell subset, CD4+ or CD8+ T cells, or bulk PBMC T cells (not recorded which). The receptors shown here come from a man aged 18-75 years in good health.

This rearrangement joins TRBV6-2 or TRBV6-3 to TRBJ1-1; TCRdb lists TRBD1, though no DNA is available to test this call. CDR1 is MNHEY, CDR2 SVGEGT, per germline. The CDR3 totals 17 residues. CDR3 protein: CASRGTGYGRMNTEAFF.

The genes are TRBV6-1 and TRBJ1-6; TCRdb calls TRBD1, which cannot be checked without DNA. This CDR3 spans 15 amino acids. The germline CDR1 and CDR2 sequences are MNHNS and SASEGT. The CDR3 loop is CASKRAGVGNSPLHF.

This chain joins TRBV7-9 and TRBJ2-5; the D call from TCRdb, TRBD1, cannot be confirmed without DNA. This CDR3 has 12 residues. The germline CDR1 and CDR2 sequences are SEHNR and FQNEAQ (reference sequence). The CDR3 loop is CASSPVSETQYF.

This CDR3 is CASSQEVARTNEKLFF. This rearrangement joins TRBV4-1 to TRBJ1-4. There are 16 residues in the CDR3. Germline V gives CDR1 MGHRA, CDR2 YSYEKL.

The chain employs TRBV11-1 and TRBJ1-1. Germline lookup yields CDR1 SGHAT and CDR2 FQDESV (reference sequence). The CDR3 sequence is 14 residues long. This chain's CDR3 is CASSPARPNTEAFF.

The V and J genes are TRBV12-1 and TRBJ2-1; TCRdb's D call of TRBD1 is untestable without DNA. TRBV12-1 is reported as a pseudogene. The CDR3 runs 13 residues. The CDR3 region is CASSIDRDDEQFF.

V and J are TRBV6-1 and TRBJ2-1; with no DNA, the TCRdb D assignment of TRBD1 cannot be verified. CDR1 and CDR2 (germline): MNHNS, SASEGT. The CDR3 length is 16 residues. The CDR3 sequence is CASSRTRDGYYNEQFF.

The chain employs TRBV29-1 and TRBJ1-1; as DNA is missing, the TRBD1 call by TCRdb cannot be tested. CDR1 and CDR2 from the germline V gene are SQVTM and ANQGSEA. The CDR3 runs to 15 residues. CDR3 in amino acids: CSGGPGQGMNTEAFF.

The gene calls are TRBV5-6 and TRBJ2-7; TCRdb gives TRBD2 as the D gene, but with no DNA this cannot be confirmed. In germline, CDR1 is SGHDT, CDR2 YYEEEE. This CDR3 region has 16 residues. CDR3 sequence: CASSPLGGGRNYEQYF.

The chain recombines TRBV18 with TRBJ2-5; TCRdb lists TRBD1, though no DNA is available to test this call. CDR3 size: 15 residues. Germline assignment: CDR1 KGHSH and CDR2 LQKENI. The CDR3 is CASSPGTGAMETQYF.

The chain recombines TRBV7-8 with TRBJ2-2; TCRdb designates TRBD1, a call that cannot be tested without DNA. Germline-derived CDR1 and CDR2 are SGHVS and FQNEAQ. There are 16 residues in the CDR3. The CDR3 spells CASSLTGTGRTGELFF.

The rearrangement uses TRBV20-1 and TRBJ2-7; the D gene TCRdb calls, TRBD2, cannot be checked with no DNA. The germline V gene has CDR1 DFQATT and CDR2 SNEGSKA (reference sequence). CDR3 length equals 19 residues. The CDR3 spells CSAARPRLAGGRVTYEQYF.

This chain links TRBV6-1 with TRBJ2-1; TCRdb outputs TRBD1, but without DNA this stays unchecked. Germline V lookup: CDR1 MNHNS, CDR2 SASEGT. The CDR3 is 15 amino acids. The CDR3 protein is CASSQRAGGRPEQFF.